The rows below give T cell receptor beta chains drawn from one sample of a study of somatic mutations in cytotoxic T cells in rheumatoid arthritis. Repertoires were generated with immunoSEQ multiplex PCR, while TCRdb's copy carries only in-frame clones and drops some. There are about 12,000 clones in the sample; nearly 80% occur only once, and roughly an eighth lies in the top ten. The sequencing input was CD8+ T cells sorted from blood. Receptors were obtained from a man aged 50 or older in good health. Both conserved end residues are trimmed from each CDR3.

TRBV7-9	TRBJ1-1	ASSLEGAVTEAF
TRBV4-2	TRBJ2-7	ASSQDPEKYEQY
TRBV10-3	TRBJ2-3	AISDLAGTTDTQY
TRBV7-8	TRBJ2-7	ASSPGQGRNEQY
TRBV6-1	TRBJ2-7	ASIRSRESYEQY
TRBV28	TRBJ1-5	ASSLGEYSNQPQH
TRBV11-3	TRBJ1-1	ASSSKLGANTEAF
TRBV9	TRBJ2-7	ASNSGGQGNEQY
TRBV7-9	TRBJ1-2	ASSLVRDRGYT
TRBV5-8	TRBJ1-1	ASSLVRTDMNTEAF
TRBV7-2	TRBJ2-7	ASSVLAGSYEQY